A selection of T cell receptor beta chains follows, all from one sample in a study of beta chain features in type 1 diabetes. The assay was immunoSEQ multiplex PCR, and TCRdb's table has in-frame clones only and misses some. The sample gives some 190,000 clones, approximately 8% of which show up once; 0.5% is in the top ten. The sequenced sample was central memory CD4+ T cells from blood. Receptors originate from a man younger than 35 with type 1 diabetes. CDR3s include the opening cysteine and the closing phenylalanine or tryptophan. A D gene is named only where the DNA matches it firmly. Size is omitted from some rows. Given values are once, few, many or a class for expanded clones.

>NA|TRBV28|TRBJ2-3|TRBD2
CASIPLAGWRDTQYF
TGTGCCAGCATCCCACTAGCGGGGTGGAGGGATACGCAGTATTTT
>few|TRBV9|TRBJ1-6|NA
CASSVAGGNSPLHF
TGTGCCAGCAGCGTAGCGGGGGGCAATTCACCCCTCCACTTT
>few|TRBV7-2|TRBJ2-1|NA
CASSSGSSSYNEQFF
TGTGCCAGCAGTTCGGGATCCAGCTCCTACAATGAGCAGTTCTTC
>few|TRBV2|TRBJ1-1|NA
CASSAPGLNTEAFF
TGTGCCAGCAGTGCCCCGGGGTTGAACACTGAAGCTTTCTTT
>NA|TRBV25-1|TRBJ1-2|TRBD1
CASSGQGAFYYYGYTF
TGTGCCAGCAGTGGACAGGGGGCGTTTTACTACTATGGCTACACCTTC
>NA|TRBV30|TRBJ2-5|TRBD2
CAWSATSGGKGETQYF
TGTGCCTGGAGTGCTACTAGCGGGGGGAAGGGAGAGACCCAGTACTTC
>few|TRBV7-2|TRBJ2-1|TRBD2
CASSLAPSGTGHEQFF
TGTGCCAGCAGCTTAGCTCCGAGCGGGACCGGTCATGAGCAGTTCTTC
>NA|TRBV5-1|TRBJ1-2|NA
CASSPDSDYGYTF
TGCGCCAGCAGCCCTGACAGTGACTATGGCTACACCTTC
>few|TRBV4-2|TRBJ2-5|TRBD1
CASSPGSGGQETQYF
TGTGCCAGCAGCCCCGGTTCAGGGGGACAAGAGACCCAGTACTTC
>NA|TRBV15|TRBJ2-1|TRBD2
CATSRGSSGTSYNEQFF
TGTGCCACCAGCAGAGGTAGTAGCGGGACTTCCTACAATGAGCAGTTCTTC
>NA|TRBV18|TRBJ2-3|NA
CASSPSQGTDTQYF
TGTGCCAGCTCACCATCTCAGGGCACAGATACGCAGTATTTT
>NA|TRBV4-1|TRBJ1-1|NA
CASSQPPEWALMNTEAFF
TGCGCCAGCAGCCAGCCCCCAGAATGGGCTCTCATGAACACTGAAGCTTTCTTT
>NA|TRBV19|TRBJ1-5|NA
CASGGSYSNQPQHF
TGTGCCAGCGGAGGCAGTTATAGCAATCAGCCCCAGCATTTT
>few|TRBV28|TRBJ2-5|TRBD1
CASSSSGTGLETQYF
TGTGCCAGCAGTTCGTCCGGGACAGGGCTGGAGACCCAGTACTTC
>few|TRBV28|TRBJ1-2|TRBD1
CASSPGTDYGYTF
TGTGCCAGCAGCCCGGGGACAGACTATGGCTACACCTTC
>NA|TRBV29-1|TRBJ1-1|NA
CSAVTGLDTEAFF
TGCAGCGCAGTAACAGGGTTAGACACTGAAGCTTTCTTT
>few|TRBV9|TRBJ1-1|NA
CASSVGAPRTEAFF
TGTGCCAGCAGCGTAGGGGCCCCTCGGACTGAAGCTTTCTTT
>NA|TRBV4-1|TRBJ2-1|TRBD2
CASSQVGVIAGRKNEQFF
TGCGCCAGCAGCCAAGTCGGGGTAATAGCGGGACGGAAAAATGAGCAGTTCTTC
>few|TRBV20-1|TRBJ1-2|NA
CRGPGYGYTF
TGCAGGGGGCCGGGCTATGGCTACACCTTC
>NA|TRBV27|TRBJ2-5|TRBD2
CASRRESGETQYF
TGTGCCAGCAGGCGGGAGTCGGGGGAGACCCAGTACTTC
>few|TRBV7-2|TRBJ2-1|TRBD2
CASSLTRTSQNEQFF
TGTGCCAGCAGCTTAACCCGGACTAGCCAGAATGAGCAGTTCTTC
>few|TRBV19|TRBJ2-6|TRBD1
CASTSRGQGLYGANVLTF
TGTGCCAGTACCTCTAGGGGACAGGGGCTGTATGGGGCCAACGTCCTGACTTTC
>few|TRBV7-2|TRBJ1-2|NA
CASSLDRYYGYTF
TGTGCCAGCAGCTTAGACCGGTACTATGGCTACACCTTC
>few|TRBV6-6|TRBJ1-1|NA
CASSLDRTRTEAFF
TGTGCCAGCAGCCTAGACAGAACTCGGACTGAAGCTTTCTTT
>few|TRBV7-2|TRBJ2-7|TRBD1
CASRPGGTGAGEQYF
TGTGCCAGCAGGCCAGGTGGGACAGGTGCCGGGGAGCAGTACTTC
>NA|TRBV6-1|TRBJ2-7|TRBD1
CASSEHPGGSFYEQYF
TGTGCCAGCAGTGAACACCCAGGGGGTAGTTTCTACGAGCAGTACTTC
>NA|TRBV28|TRBJ2-7|NA
CASSWRYEQYF
TGTGCCAGCAGTTGGCGGTACGAGCAGTACTTC
>NA|TRBV30|TRBJ2-1|TRBD2
CAWSKPRGLAGGKSSYNEQFF
TGTGCCTGGAGCAAACCTAGGGGACTAGCGGGAGGGAAGAGCTCCTACAATGAGCAGTTCTTC
>few|TRBV9|TRBJ2-3|NA
CASSVTGDTQYF
TGTGCCAGCAGCGTGACGGGAGATACGCAGTATTTT
>NA|TRBV11-2|TRBJ2-1|TRBD2
CASSQGRDFKREQFF
TGTGCCAGCAGCCAAGGGAGGGACTTCAAGCGAGAGCAGTTCTTC
>NA|TRBV5-5|TRBJ2-3|NA
CASSLASDTQYF
TGTGCCAGCAGCTTGGCCTCAGATACGCAGTATTTT
>NA|TRBV6-1|TRBJ2-3|TRBD1
CASSMDRESTDTQYF
TGTGCCAGCAGCATGGACAGGGAAAGCACAGATACGCAGTATTTT
>NA|TRBV19|TRBJ2-7|TRBD2
CASRPGGRTYEQYF
TGTGCCAGCCGGCCGGGGGGACGGACCTACGAGCAGTACTTC